The table lists the clone carrying this TCR beta chain with a few counts. The antigen is undetermined. The CDR3 covers 16 residues. V was pared by 8 bases and J by 3 bases, with 22 bases between. Germline lookup yields CDR1 SEHNR and CDR2 FQNEAQ (reference sequence). The data belong to a study of T-cell memory formation after mild COVID-19. General observations from the study: The authors did not confirm SARS-CoV-2 specificity of second-wave clones peaking day 37.

Sample barcodes and UMIs were carried by the TCR alpha and TCR beta cDNA libraries that 5'RACE generated with constant-segment primers. Using its own MiXCR run on the 5' RACE reads, TCRdb lists one record per CDR3 protein. Of hundreds of thousands of distinct CDR3 sequences in the sample, roughly 21% are singletons; the top ten hold about 8.2%. The sequencing input was PBMCs or a T cell subset sorted from them (not recorded which). This receptor was obtained from an adult woman who had mild COVID-19 (a few samples of this study predate the infection). Cell type and time point are not known. The chain employs TRBV7-9 and TRBJ1-2; no definite D call. CDR3 region: CASGQTTVLAYYGYTF. Written as DNA, the CDR3 is TGTGCCAGCGGCCAGACCACGGTACTTGCCTACTATGGCTACACCTTC. Looking up the rest from reference TRBV7-9 and TRBJ1-2 gives the full variable domain: DTGVSQNPRHKITKRGQNVTFRCDPISEHNRLYWYRQTLGQGPEFLTYFQNEAQLEKSRLLSDRFSAERPKGSFSTLEIQRTEQGDSAMYLCASGQTTVLAYYGYTFGSGTRLTVV.